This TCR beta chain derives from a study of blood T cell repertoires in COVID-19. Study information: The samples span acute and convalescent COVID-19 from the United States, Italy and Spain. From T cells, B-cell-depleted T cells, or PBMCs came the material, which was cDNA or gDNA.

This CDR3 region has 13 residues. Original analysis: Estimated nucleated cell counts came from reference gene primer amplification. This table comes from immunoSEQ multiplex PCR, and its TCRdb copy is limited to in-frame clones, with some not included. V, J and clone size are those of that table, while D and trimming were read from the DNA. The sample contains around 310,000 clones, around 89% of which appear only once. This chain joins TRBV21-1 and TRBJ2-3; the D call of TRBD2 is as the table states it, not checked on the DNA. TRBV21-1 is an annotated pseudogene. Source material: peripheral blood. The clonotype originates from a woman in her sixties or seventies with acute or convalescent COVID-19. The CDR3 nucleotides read TGTGCCAGCAGCAAAGAATACACAGATACGCAGTATTTT. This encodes CASSKEYTDTQYF.